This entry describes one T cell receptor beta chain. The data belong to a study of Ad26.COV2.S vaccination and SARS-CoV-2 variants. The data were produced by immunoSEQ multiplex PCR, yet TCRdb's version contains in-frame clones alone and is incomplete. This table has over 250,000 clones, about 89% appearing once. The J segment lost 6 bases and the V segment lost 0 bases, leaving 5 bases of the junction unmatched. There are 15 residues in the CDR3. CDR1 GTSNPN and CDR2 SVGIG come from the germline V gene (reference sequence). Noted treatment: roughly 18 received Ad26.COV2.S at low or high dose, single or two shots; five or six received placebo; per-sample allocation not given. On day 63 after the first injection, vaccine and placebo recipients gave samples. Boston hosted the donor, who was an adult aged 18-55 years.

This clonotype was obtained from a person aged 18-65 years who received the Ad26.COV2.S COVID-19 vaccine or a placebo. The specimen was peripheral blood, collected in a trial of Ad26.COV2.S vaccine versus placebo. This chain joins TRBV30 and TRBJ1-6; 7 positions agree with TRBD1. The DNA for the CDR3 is TGTGCCTGGAGTGTACGGGGGACAGTTAATTCACCCCTCCACTTT. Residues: CAWSVRGTVNSPLHF.